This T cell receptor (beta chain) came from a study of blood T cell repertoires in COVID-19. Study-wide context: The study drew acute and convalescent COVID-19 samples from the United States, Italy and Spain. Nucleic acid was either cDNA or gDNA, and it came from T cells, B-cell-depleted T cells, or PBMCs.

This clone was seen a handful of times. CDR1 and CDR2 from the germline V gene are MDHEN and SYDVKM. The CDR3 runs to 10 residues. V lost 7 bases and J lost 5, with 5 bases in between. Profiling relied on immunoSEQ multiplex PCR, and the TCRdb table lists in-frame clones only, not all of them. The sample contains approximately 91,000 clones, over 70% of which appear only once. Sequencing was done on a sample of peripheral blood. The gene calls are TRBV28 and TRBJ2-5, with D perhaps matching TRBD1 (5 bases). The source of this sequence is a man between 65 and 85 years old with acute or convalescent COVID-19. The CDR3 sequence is CASKGETQYF. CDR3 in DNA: TGTGCCAGCAAGGGGGAGACCCAGTACTTC.